This is a list of T cell receptor beta chains from one sample in a study of cytomegalovirus exposure and HLA in healthy donors. Data came from immunoSEQ multiplex PCR; TCRdb stores just in-frame clones and leaves some out. Among over 75,000 clones listed, around 74% were seen once. Sequencing was done on a sample of PBMCs. The receptors originated from a man between 50 and 59 years old in good health and CMV-seropositive. The CDR3 runs from the conserved cysteine through the conserved F or W. A D gene is named only where the DNA matches it firmly. The size entry is marked missing in some rows and otherwise reads once, few, many or a size class.

D,size,J,V,CDR3,DNA
TRBD2,NA,TRBJ2-5,TRBV5-4,CASRSRAGQRQETQYF,TGTGCCAGCAGATCGAGAGCGGGGCAGCGTCAAGAGACCCAGTACTTC
TRBD1,NA,TRBJ2-6,TRBV5-1,CASSLGGQFSGANVLTF,TGCGCCAGCAGCTTGGGGGGACAGTTCTCTGGGGCCAACGTCCTGACTTTC
NA,NA,TRBJ1-2,TRBV6-5,CATARGAKVGYTF,TGTGCCACCGCTCGGGGGGCTAAGGTTGGCTACACCTTC
NA,NA,TRBJ1-2,TRBV30,CAWSAFTGNGYTF,TGTGCCTGGAGTGCTTTTACAGGGAACGGCTACACCTTC
NA,NA,TRBJ2-3,TRBV14,CASSQDKGPSTDTQYF,TGTGCCAGCAGCCAAGATAAGGGGCCTAGCACAGATACGCAGTATTTT
NA,NA,TRBJ2-5,TRBV7-3,CASSEDIGETQYF,TGTGCCAGCAGCGAAGACATAGGAGAGACCCAGTACTTC
TRBD1,NA,TRBJ2-4,TRBV5-4,CASSWGQGQKNIQYF,TGTGCCAGCAGCTGGGGACAGGGGCAGAAAAACATTCAGTACTTC
NA,NA,TRBJ1-2,TRBV9,CASSVDRNYGYTF,TGTGCCAGCAGCGTAGACAGGAACTATGGCTACACCTTC
TRBD1,NA,TRBJ2-2,TRBV7-2,CASSQGQGARTGELFF,TGTGCCAGCAGCCAGGGACAGGGGGCGAGAACCGGGGAGCTGTTTTTT
TRBD1,NA,TRBJ2-7,TRBV7-9,CSSRAPGDRVGYEQYF,TGTTCCAGCAGGGCCCCAGGGGACAGGGTGGGCTACGAGCAGTACTTC
NA,once,TRBJ2-7,TRBV7-8,CASSPQTGPSYEQYF,TGTGCCAGCAGCCCCCAGACAGGTCCCTCCTACGAGCAGTACTTC
NA,NA,TRBJ2-3,TRBV10-3,CAIRTASDTQYF,TGTGCCATCAGGACAGCATCAGATACGCAGTATTTT
NA,NA,TRBJ1-1,TRBV7-8,CASSLRSGNTEAFF,TGTGCCAGCAGCTTACGTTCCGGGAACACTGAAGCTTTCTTT
TRBD1,NA,TRBJ1-2,TRBV5-6,CASSEGTEGGYTF,TGTGCCAGCAGCGAAGGGACAGAAGGCGGCTACACCTTC
NA,once,TRBJ2-2,TRBV2,CASSEPGRGGELFF,TGTGCCAGCAGTGAACCCGGGCGGGGCGGGGAGCTGTTTTTT
TRBD2,once,TRBJ2-7,TRBV10-3,CAISAGTIACEQYF,TGTGCCATCAGCGCCGGGACTATTGCCTGCGAGCAGTACTTC
TRBD1,NA,TRBJ1-2,TRBV7-6,CASSLMAGGDGYTF,TGTGCCAGCAGCTTAATGGCAGGGGGTGATGGCTACACCTTC
TRBD1,NA,TRBJ1-2,TRBV10-3,CAISEDRVSGGYTF,TGTGCCATCAGTGAGGACAGGGTCTCTGGTGGCTACACCTTC
TRBD2,NA,TRBJ2-1,TRBV5-6,CASSLRASGGAPQFF,TGTGCCAGCAGCTTGAGAGCTAGCGGGGGGGCCCCTCAGTTCTTC
TRBD1,NA,TRBJ2-5,TRBV6-1,CASSKTGGEWETQYF,TGTGCCAGCAGTAAGACAGGGGGCGAATGGGAGACCCAGTACTTC
NA,NA,TRBJ1-1,TRBV6-6,CASSYRAGEAFF,TGTGCCAGCAGTTACAGGGCGGGCGAAGCTTTCTTT
NA,NA,TRBJ1-2,TRBV7-8,CASSILQINYGYTF,TGTGCCAGCAGCATCCTACAGATTAACTATGGCTACACCTTC
TRBD2,NA,TRBJ2-7,TRBV5-6,CASSWGSGGAYEQYF,TGTGCCAGCAGCTGGGGGTCCGGGGGGGCCTACGAGCAGTACTTC
NA,NA,TRBJ2-7,TRBV7-2,CASSSQPYSEQYF,TGTGCCAGCAGTTCGCAACCCTACTCCGAGCAGTACTTC
TRBD2,NA,TRBJ2-2,TRBV9,CASSVERGEAGVGELFF,TGTGCCAGCAGCGTAGAAAGAGGGGAAGCGGGGGTAGGGGAGCTGTTTTTT